Below are 28 T cell receptor beta chains sequenced from a single sample in a study of cytomegalovirus exposure and HLA in healthy donors (TCRdb year 2017). The protocol used for the library was the immunoSEQ multiplex PCR assay. For the multiplex PCR, a mixture combining 60 forward primers for TCR Vbeta segments and 13 reverse primers for TCR Jbeta segments was used. Held by TCRdb, this immuneACCESS table contains in-frame sequences only and omits some clones. Under half of the omission traces to an unresolved V gene where checked; the cause of the rest is unknown. The table for this sample records about 140,000 clones. 2.2% of the sample comes from the top ten. The sample comprised PBMCs. These receptors came from a woman between 18 and 29 years old in good health and CMV-seronegative.

This chain joins TRBV2 and TRBJ1-5, with TRBD1 identical over 7 bases. The V gene end was trimmed by 6 bases and the J gene end by 6 bases; junction bases not matched to a gene: 5. This CDR3 is built from 13 residues. Germline CDR1 is SNHLY and CDR2 is FYNNEI. CDR3 residues: CASSLRGVQPQHF. CDR3 DNA: TGTGCCAGCAGCCTCAGGGGGGTTCAGCCCCAGCATTTT.

This chain uses TRBV7-2 with TRBJ2-1, with TRBD2 as a possible D gene (6 bases). CDR1 and CDR2 (germline): SGHTA, FQGNSA. The V and J ends lost 1 base and 0 bases respectively, with 7 bases between them. This CDR3 comprises 15 residues. This CDR3 is CASSLVGGSYNEQFF. The DNA of the CDR3 is TGTGCCAGCAGCTTAGTGGGGGGCTCCTACAATGAGCAGTTCTTC.

The genes are TRBV4-1 and TRBJ2-3; D is unresolved. V was trimmed by 0 bases and J by 0 bases, leaving 10 bases between them. The CDR3 totals 16 residues. Germline CDR1 is MGHRA and CDR2 is YSYEKL. The CDR3 region is CASSQEFSLSTDTQYF. CDR3 DNA sequence: TGCGCCAGCAGCCAAGAGTTTTCACTTAGCACAGATACGCAGTATTTT.

The V gene is TRBV9, the J gene TRBJ2-1; TRBD1 might be the D (5 bases). The V and J ends lost 5 bases and 1 base respectively, with 19 bases between them. Germline loops: CDR1 SGDLS, CDR2 YYNGEE. The CDR3 sequence is 17 residues long. CDR3 in amino acids: CASSERMGRESYNEQFF. The CDR3 nucleotides are TGTGCCAGCAGTGAGAGAATGGGCAGGGAATCCTACAATGAGCAGTTCTTC.

The V gene is TRBV18, the J gene TRBJ2-3; D unresolved. The CDR3 spans 13 residues. V lost 0 bases to trimming and J lost 4 bases, with 5 bases between them. Per germline, CDR1 KGHSH and CDR2 LQKENI. The CDR3 region is CASSPPGADTQYF. For the CDR3, the DNA is TGTGCCAGCTCACCACCGGGCGCAGATACGCAGTATTTT.

This chain joins TRBV30 and TRBJ1-2, with 7 bases lining up with TRBD1. In germline, CDR1 is GTSNPN, CDR2 SVGIG (reference sequence). After removal of 3 bases from V and 4 bases from J, the junction contained 14 bases not matched to a gene. This CDR3 region has 16 residues. CDR3 in amino acids: CAWSRLGGTEFYGYTF. The CDR3 DNA sequence: TGTGCCTGGAGCCGCCTTGGGGGGACAGAATTCTATGGCTACACCTTC. Complete variable domain (other parts from reference TRBV30 and TRBJ1-2): SQTIHQWPATLVQPVGSPLSLECTVEGTSNPNLYWYRQAAGRGLQLLFYSVGIGQISSEVPQNLSASRPQDRQFILSSKKLLLSDSGFYLCAWSRLGGTEFYGYTFGSGTRLTVV.

The J gene is TRBJ1-2, the V gene TRBV27, with 7 bases fitting TRBD1. The trim removed 3 bases at V and 2 bases at J, leaving 9 bases unmatched. CDR1 MNHEY and CDR2 SMNVEV come from the germline V gene (reference sequence). The CDR3 spans 16 residues. This CDR3 is CASSFSTGTQNYGYTF. The DNA of the CDR3 is TGTGCCAGCAGTTTCTCGACAGGGACTCAGAACTATGGCTACACCTTC.

The rearrangement joins TRBV5-6 to TRBJ1-3; TRBD1 is a possible D gene (6 bases). CDR1 SGHDT and CDR2 YYEEEE come from the germline V gene. V was pared by 5 bases and J by 6 bases, with 18 bases between. The CDR3 has 15 residues. In nucleotides, the CDR3 is TGTGCCAGCAGGTCCAACTACAGGGTGGAAAACACCATATATTTT. Its translation: CASRSNYRVENTIYF.

The chain recombines TRBV28 with TRBJ2-4, with 9 bases lining up with TRBD1. The CDR3 loop spans 13 amino acids. After removal of 4 bases from V and 8 bases from J, the junction contained 3 bases not matched to a gene. CDR1 MDHEN and CDR2 SYDVKM come from the germline V gene. CDR3 residues: CASSWTGADIQYF. In DNA, the CDR3 is TGTGCCAGCAGTTGGACAGGGGCGGACATTCAGTACTTC.

CDR3 nucleotides: TGTGCCTGGAGTGAGGGCAGGGGAGTGGGCGAGCAGTACGTC. This gives the protein CAWSEGRGVGEQYV. The chain employs TRBV30 and TRBJ2-7; tentative D call: TRBD1 (6 bases). Trimming left V 1 base short and J 6 bases short, with 16 bases between. The CDR3 length is 14 residues. From germline, CDR1 is GTSNPN and CDR2 SVGIG (reference sequence).

The V call is TRBV18, the J call TRBJ2-7, with D perhaps given as TRBD1 or TRBD2 (5 bases each). CDR3 length equals 13 residues. Germline CDR1 and CDR2: KGHSH and LQKENI. Trimming shortened V by 4 bases and J by 7 bases, and 14 bases separated the two germline ends. The chain's CDR3 is CASSLSVEGEQYV. The CDR3 DNA reads as TGTGCCAGCTCACTATCTGTAGAGGGGGAGCAGTACGTC.

The rearrangement links TRBV5-5 to TRBJ1-2; D not certain. The CDR3 contains 14 residues. CDR1 and CDR2 (germline): SGHKS, YYEKEE (reference sequence). V was clipped by 0 bases and J by 2 bases, with 8 bases between them. The chain's CDR3 is CASSLDRVNYGYTF. The CDR3 DNA sequence: TGTGCCAGCAGCTTGGATCGGGTAAACTATGGCTACACCTTC.

The chain carries TRBV2 and TRBJ1-5, with 7 bases matching TRBD1. The V gene's germline CDR1 is SNHLY and CDR2 FYNNEI. V was clipped by 7 bases and J by 6 bases; unmatched bases: 9. This CDR3 comprises 14 residues. CDR3 in DNA: TGTGCCAGCAACTTAGACAGGGAAGGTCAGCCCCAGCATTTT. Protein: CASNLDREGQPQHF.

The chain is built from TRBV11-2 and TRBJ2-5; no reliable D call. The CDR3 length is 14 residues. Germline V CDR1 and CDR2: SGHAT, FQNNGV. V dropped 1 base and J dropped 1 base, with 7 bases sitting between them. For the CDR3, the DNA is TGTGCCAGCAGCTTAGGAGGCTTCCAAGAGACCCAGTACTTC. This sequence encodes CASSLGGFQETQYF.

V is TRBV2 and J is TRBJ1-2; 8 positions agree with TRBD1. There are 15 residues in the CDR3. V was pared by 8 bases and J by 0 bases, with 8 bases of the junction left unmatched. CDR1 is SNHLY, CDR2 FYNNEI, per germline. The CDR3 sequence is CASVRDRTTNYGYTF. The CDR3 DNA follows: TGTGCCAGCGTTCGGGACAGGACTACTAACTATGGCTACACCTTC.

The chain is built from TRBV11-3 and TRBJ2-3, with 7 nucleotides matching TRBD2. The CDR3 is 16 residues long. Germline V gene sequence: CDR1 SGHNT, CDR2 YENEEA. V was pared by 8 bases and J by 0 bases, with 11 bases of the junction left unmatched. The CDR3 is CASRRGGRISTDTQYF. DNA for the CDR3: TGTGCCAGCCGACGGGGAGGGCGGATAAGCACAGATACGCAGTATTTT.

The genes are TRBV18 and TRBJ2-3, with D possibly being TRBD1 (5 bases). The V end was cut by 3 bases, the J end by 0 bases, with 19 bases between. This CDR3 is 18 amino acids long. The V gene's germline CDR1 is KGHSH and CDR2 LQKENI. The CDR3 nucleotides read TGTGCCAGCTCACCTGTGACAGAGCAAGCCCCTAGCACAGATACGCAGTATTTT. Its protein product is CASSPVTEQAPSTDTQYF.

V is TRBV30 and J is TRBJ2-5; 8 nucleotides match TRBD1. The J call is uncertain, as TRBJ2-7 better fits the DNA end. Per the germline V gene, CDR1 is GTSNPN and CDR2 is SVGIG (reference sequence). This CDR3 contains 15 residues. CDR3 nucleotide sequence: TGTGCCTGGAGGCATCAGGACAGGGCGTCCTACGAGCAGTACTTC. This encodes CAWRHQDRASYEQYF.

The chain's CDR3 is CASSHYNYGYTF. DNA of the CDR3: TGCGCCAGCAGCCACTATAACTATGGCTACACCTTC. V usage is TRBV4-3 and J usage is TRBJ1-2, with unresolved D. The CDR3 is 12 amino acids. Germline lookup yields CDR1 LGHNA and CDR2 YSLEER. The germline V and J ends were trimmed by 3 bases and 1 base, with 3 bases remaining between them.

The V and J genes are TRBV5-4 and TRBJ1-4; D is unclear. Germline CDR1 reads SGHNT; CDR2 reads YYREEE (reference sequence). V gave up 5 bases and J gave up 7 bases, with 15 bases separating them. CDR3 length: 14 residues. The CDR3 is CASRSGDRPEKLFF. CDR3 coding DNA: TGTGCCAGCAGGTCCGGGGATCGACCTGAAAAACTGTTTTTT.

About this clone: Other DNA sequences in this specimen translate into the identical CDR3. CDR3: CASSLGQGAGYYGYTF. CDR3 in DNA: TGCGCCAGCAGCTTGGGCCAGGGGGCCGGATACTATGGCTACACCTTC. The V and J genes are TRBV5-1 and TRBJ1-2; 8 nucleotides align to TRBD1. CDR1 and CDR2 from the germline V gene are SGHRS and YFSETQ. The V gene end was trimmed by 0 bases and the J gene end by 3 bases; junction bases not matched to a gene: 7. CDR3 length: 16 residues.

V and J are TRBV12-5 and TRBJ1-5; 7 bases map to TRBD1. Germline CDR1 is LGHNT and CDR2 is FRNRAP. The CDR3 consists of 14 residues. The J segment lost 6 bases and the V segment lost 6 bases, leaving 8 bases of the junction unmatched. The CDR3 DNA is TGTGCTAGTGGCCCTTCAGGGGGGATTCAGCCCCAGCATTTT. Protein product: CASGPSGGIQPQHF. Together with reference TRBV12-5 and TRBJ1-5, the CDR3 gives the full variable domain: DARVTQTPRHKVTEMGQEVTMRCQPILGHNTVFWYRQTMMQGLELLAYFRNRAPLDDSGMPKDRFSAEMPDATLATLKIQPSEPRDSAVYFCASGPSGGIQPQHFGDGTRLSIL.

The chain uses TRBV25-1 and TRBJ2-7, with a possible D match to TRBD1 (6 bases). V was trimmed by 6 bases and J by 3 bases, leaving 9 bases between them. The CDR3 has 12 residues. Germline-derived CDR1 and CDR2 are MGHDK and SYGVNS. The CDR3 region is CASRGHGYEQYF. The CDR3 nucleotides read TGTGCCAGCAGGGGACACGGCTACGAGCAGTACTTC.

The chain uses TRBV7-2 and TRBJ2-3; 8 nucleotides line up with TRBD2. The CDR3 runs to 15 residues. Trimming removed 2 bases from V and 4 bases from J; junction bases left unmatched: 5. Per the germline V gene, CDR1 is SGHTA and CDR2 is FQGNSA. CDR3 bases: TGTGCCAGCAGCTTAACAGCGGGAGTGGCAGATACGCAGTATTTT. This gives the protein CASSLTAGVADTQYF.

The chain carries TRBV29-1 and TRBJ2-2, with D unclear. The CDR3 covers 12 residues. Germline V gene data show CDR1 as SQVTM and CDR2 as ANQGSEA. Trimming took 5 bases from V and 5 from J, leaving 9 bases between them. CDR3 residues: CSVPQETGELFF. As DNA, the CDR3 is TGCAGCGTTCCCCAAGAGACCGGGGAGCTGTTTTTT.

The chain carries TRBV29-1 and TRBJ1-1, with D perhaps TRBD1 (5 bases). This CDR3 contains 13 residues. With 8 bases removed from V and 0 bases from J, the gap between germline ends came to 13 bases. Per the germline V gene, CDR1 is SQVTM and CDR2 is ANQGSEA. CDR3 coding DNA: TGCAGCTCCTTGACAGTTATGAACACTGAAGCTTTCTTT. Amino acids: CSSLTVMNTEAFF.

The V gene is TRBV13, the J gene TRBJ1-4; 8 bases are a match to TRBD1. With V trimmed by 4 bases and J by 5 bases, 3 bases remained unmatched. Per the germline V gene, CDR1 is PRHDT and CDR2 is FYEKMQ (reference sequence). The CDR3 runs 14 residues. DNA for the CDR3: TGTGCCAGCAGCTCGACAGGGGAGAATGAAAAACTGTTTTTT. Translated, it gives CASSSTGENEKLFF.

The chain recombines TRBV12-5 with TRBJ1-2; the match to TRBD1 covers 10 bases. The CDR3 is 15 amino acids. Germline CDR1 is LGHNT and CDR2 is FRNRAP. V shed 5 bases, J shed 7 bases, and the junction held 10 bases outside the gene matches. CDR3 in amino acids: CASGPAGTGEVGYTF. The CDR3 nucleotides read TGTGCTAGTGGTCCCGCCGGGACAGGGGAAGTTGGCTACACCTTC.